Here is one T cell receptor (beta chain) with its context. These data come from a study of blood T cell repertoires in COVID-19. Study-level information: The United States, Italy and Spain supplied acute and convalescent COVID-19 samples. Sources were T cells, B-cell-depleted T cells, or PBMCs; the material itself was cDNA or gDNA.

V lost 1 base and J 7 bases, leaving 12 bases between the germline ends. The CDR3 sequence is 14 residues long. Per the germline V gene, CDR1 is SGDLS and CDR2 is YYNGEE. Original processing notes: Amplifying reference gene primers gave estimates of nucleated cell counts. The data were produced by immunoSEQ multiplex PCR, yet TCRdb's version contains in-frame clones alone and is incomplete. The V and J calls and clone size were taken over from that table, and D and trimming were inferred from the DNA. The profile covers 200,000 or so clones, with 84% appearing a single time and approximately 5.1% taken by the ten largest.

The chain recombines TRBV9 with TRBJ2-4; possibly TRBD1 for D (5 bases). The receptor was derived from a woman aged 55-69 years who had recovered from COVID-19. Sequencing was done on a sample of peripheral blood. CDR3: CASSVSGRANIQYF. The DNA of the CDR3 is TGTGCCAGCAGCGTATCCGGCAGGGCCAACATTCAGTACTTC.